The 29 T cell receptor beta chains below all came from one sample that was sequenced in a study of identical twins. TCRdb processed the 5' RACE reads anew with MiXCR; each CDR3 protein has one entry. Among 250,000 to 350,000 distinct CDR3 sequences listed, about 8.9% were seen once. These sequences were also reported in another study, on yellow fever vaccine responses in identical twins.

Material for sequencing was memory (CD45RO+) T cells sorted from blood. These receptors were obtained from a woman younger than 30 in good health.

The genes are TRBV3-1 and TRBJ1-2; 11 bases fit TRBD1. The CDR3 is made up of 16 amino acids. The V gene end was trimmed by 4 bases and the J gene end by 3 bases; junction bases not matched to a gene: 7. Germline V lookup: CDR1 LGHDT, CDR2 YNNKEL (reference sequence). The CDR3 DNA follows: TGTGCCAGCAGCCCAGGGGGACAGGGGGTGTACTATGGCTACACCTTC. Amino acids: CASSPGGQGVYYGYTF.

The V and J genes are TRBV2 and TRBJ2-2; 8 bases line up with TRBD2. Germline V gene data show CDR1 as SNHLY and CDR2 as FYNNEI. J lost 5 bases, V lost 6 bases, and 14 bases had no gene match. The CDR3 extends over 17 amino acids. The CDR3, as DNA: TGTGCCAGCAGAGACGGACTAGCTGGCCCGGGGACCGGGGAGCTGTTTTTT. It specifies CASRDGLAGPGTGELFF.

This clonotype was detected only a few times. The CDR3 spells CSASVWGIMGHNEQFF. CDR3 bases: TGCAGTGCTAGCGTGTGGGGGATTATGGGTCACAATGAGCAGTTCTTC. The J gene is TRBJ2-1, the V gene TRBV20-1; D tentatively fits TRBD1 or TRBD2 (5 bases each). Trimming stripped 3 bases from V and 5 bases from J, with 20 bases between. Germline V gene lookup returns CDR1 DFQATT and CDR2 SNEGSKA (reference sequence). The CDR3 is made up of 16 amino acids.

The chain joins TRBV28 to TRBJ1-2, with TRBD1 matching 7 bases. Trimming removed 6 bases from V and 4 bases from J; junction bases left unmatched: 5. There are 13 residues in the CDR3. The germline V gene encodes CDR1 MDHEN and CDR2 SYDVKM. CDR3 sequence (DNA): TGTGCCAGCAGATCGGGACAGCCCTATGGCTACACCTTC. Encoded protein: CASRSGQPYGYTF.

This rearrangement joins TRBV5-1 to TRBJ2-3, with 9 bases identical to TRBD2. J lost 2 bases, V lost 1 base, and 5 bases had no gene match. The germline V gene encodes CDR1 SGHRS and CDR2 YFSETQ. The CDR3 is made up of 16 amino acids. The DNA for the CDR3 is TGCGCCAGCAGCTTGAGACTAGCGGACCTCACAGATACGCAGTATTTT. This sequence encodes CASSLRLADLTDTQYF. The entire variable domain, with the rest obtained from reference TRBV5-1 and TRBJ2-3, is as follows: KAGVTQTPRYLIKTRGQQVTLSCSPISGHRSVSWYQQTPGQGLQFLFEYFSETQRNKGNFPGRFSGRQFSNSRSEMNVSTLELGDSALYLCASSLRLADLTDTQYFGPGTRLTVL.

The sample holds many counts of this clonotype. V and J are TRBV29-1 and TRBJ1-1; tentatively, D is TRBD1 (6 bases). CDR3 size: 13 residues. V shed 6 bases and J shed 1 base, with 12 bases lying between them. From germline, CDR1 is SQVTM and CDR2 ANQGSEA. The CDR3 is CSVQQGGNTEAFF. The DNA of the CDR3 is TGCAGCGTGCAACAGGGAGGGAACACTGAAGCTTTCTTT.

This clonotype was detected only a few times. The chain links TRBV9 to TRBJ1-2; 9 bases are shared with TRBD1. The trim removed 3 bases at V and 0 bases at J, leaving 3 bases unmatched. The CDR3 loop spans 15 amino acids. Germline lookup yields CDR1 SGDLS and CDR2 YYNGEE. CDR3 DNA sequence: TGTGCCAGCAGCGCAGGACAGGGGACTAACTATGGCTACACCTTC. Translated: CASSAGQGTNYGYTF.

This clonotype was observed a few times. The V gene is TRBV6-2 or TRBV6-3, the J gene TRBJ1-3; 9 bases are shared with TRBD1. The germline V gene encodes CDR1 MNHEY and CDR2 SVGEGT. This CDR3 is 15 amino acids long. Trimming cost V 6 bases and J 6 bases; bases outside gene matches: 9. The CDR3 DNA reads TGTGCCAGCAGCGGACAGGGGAGTTGGGAAAACACCATATATTTT. Amino acids: CASSGQGSWENTIYF.

This clonotype occurred a few times. The J gene is TRBJ2-1, the V gene TRBV7-4; 16 nucleotides align to TRBD2. This CDR3 has 18 amino acids. The V gene end was trimmed by 4 bases and the J gene end by 5 bases; junction bases not matched to a gene: 8. Germline V gives CDR1 SGHVT, CDR2 SQSDAQ. In DNA, the CDR3 is TGTGCCAGCAGCTGCCTCCCAGGGACTAGCGGGAGGGACAATGAGCAGTTCTTC. It specifies CASSCLPGTSGRDNEQFF.

The chain uses TRBV2 and TRBJ2-5, with TRBD2 matching over 14 bases. J lost 7 bases, V lost 0 bases, and 4 bases had no gene match. CDR3 size: 16 residues. Germline loops: CDR1 SNHLY, CDR2 FYNNEI. This chain's CDR3 is CASSEAGLAGAGTQYF. The DNA of the CDR3 is TGTGCCAGCAGTGAAGCGGGACTAGCGGGAGCGGGGACCCAGTACTTC.

In this sample, this clonotype turned up many times. This chain links TRBV7-9 with TRBJ2-1; tentatively, D is TRBD1 (6 bases). Trimming shortened V by 4 bases and J by 10 bases, and 8 bases separated the two germline ends. The CDR3 loop spans 11 amino acids. From germline, CDR1 is SEHNR and CDR2 FQNEAQ (reference sequence). In DNA form, the CDR3 reads TGTGCCAGCAGCTCCGGGACAGAGCAGTTCTTC. Translating gives CASSSGTEQFF.

This clonotype was seen a few times. A read error may be the cause here, since a much bigger clone is one base away. The rearrangement joins TRBV7-8 to TRBJ2-7; 10 bases line up with TRBD2. Looked up from germline, CDR1 is SGHVS and CDR2 is FQNEAQ. The junction had 3 bases not matched to a gene; V was cut back by 5 bases and J by 2 bases. The CDR3 runs 14 residues. The CDR3 DNA reads TGTGCCAGCAGCCCCGGGACTAGCGCCTACGAGCAGTACTTC. This translates into CASSPGTSAYEQYF. The full variable domain, with the rest looked up from reference TRBV7-8 and TRBJ2-7, is GAGVSQSPRYKVAKRGQDVALRCDPISGHVSLFWYQQALGQGPEFLTYFQNEAQLDKSGLPSDRFFAERPEGSVSTLKIQRTQQEDSAVYLCASSPGTSAYEQYFGPGTRLTVT.

The table lists this clonotype with many counts. The CDR3 end shows no conserved phenylalanine or tryptophan, and so a read error is likely. The DNA is omitted, as the CDR3 cannot be located on it reliably, and the CDR3 follows TCRdb's listing. The chain has TRBV4-1 and TRBJ2-1; the table's D call of TRBD1 was not tested on the DNA. Germline CDR1 and CDR2: MGHRA and YSYEKL. The CDR3 is made up of 12 amino acids, end residues included. The CDR3 sequence is CASSHNSLEVLY.

Many counts were recorded for this clonotype. This chain uses TRBV15 with TRBJ2-7; tentative D call: TRBD2 (5 bases). The length of the CDR3 is 16 residues. Germline V gives CDR1 LNHNV, CDR2 YYDKDF (reference sequence). V shed 1 base and J shed 0 bases, with 13 bases lying between them. The CDR3 nucleotides read TGTGCCACCAGCAGAGCAGGTGGTGAGGGCTCCTACGAGCAGTACTTC. As protein: CATSRAGGEGSYEQYF.

In its sample, this clonotype was seen many times. The J gene is TRBJ2-3, the V gene TRBV20-1; TRBD2 is a possible D gene (5 bases). Germline assignment: CDR1 DFQATT and CDR2 SNEGSKA (reference sequence). CDR3 length: 13 amino acids. Trimming stripped 8 bases from V and 1 base from J, with 13 bases between. CDR3: CSIPGRGTDTQYF. CDR3 sequence (DNA): TGCAGTATTCCCGGGCGGGGCACAGATACGCAGTATTTT.

This CDR3 reads CASSDSAHTGELFF. CDR3 nucleotide sequence: TGTGCCAGCAGTGACTCAGCCCACACCGGGGAGCTGTTTTTT. The J gene is TRBJ2-2, the V gene TRBV6-4; no definite D call. Germline V gene data show CDR1 as MRHNA and CDR2 as SNTAGT. V shed 0 bases and J shed 3 bases, with 5 bases lying between them. The CDR3 is made up of 14 amino acids.

The rearrangement joins TRBV12-3 or TRBV12-4 to TRBJ2-7; 12 nucleotides line up with TRBD2. The V gene end was trimmed by 4 bases and the J gene end by 0 bases; junction bases not matched to a gene: 4. The CDR3 loop spans 16 amino acids. The CDR3 bases are TGTGCCAGCAGTTGGACTAGCGGGACGGGCTCCTACGAGCAGTACTTC. Translated, it gives CASSWTSGTGSYEQYF.

This clonotype showed up just once. CDR3 sequence reads: CASDRGLGYEQYF. For the CDR3, the DNA is TGTGCCAGCGACAGGGGTTTGGGCTACGAGCAGTACTTC. The chain is built from TRBV19 and TRBJ2-7, with 8 bases matching TRBD1. Germline V gene lookup returns CDR1 LNHDA and CDR2 SQIVND (reference sequence). V shed 9 bases, J shed 3 bases, and the junction held 7 bases outside the gene matches. The length of the CDR3 is 13 residues.

V and J are TRBV2 and TRBJ1-6, with a tentative D call TRBD1 (5 bases). The germline V gene encodes CDR1 SNHLY and CDR2 FYNNEI. Trimming removed 9 bases from V and 5 bases from J, with 14 bases in between. The CDR3 contains 14 residues. CDR3 DNA sequence: TGTGCCAGGAAGGGGACGGGTGATAATTCACCCCTCCACTTT. As protein: CARKGTGDNSPLHF.

This clonotype was picked up a small number of times. The chain combines TRBV4-2 with TRBJ1-2, with TRBD1 as a possible D gene (5 bases). With 0 bases removed from V and 8 bases from J, the gap between germline ends came to 13 bases. The CDR3 is 14 amino acids. The germline gives CDR1 LGHNA, CDR2 YNFKEQ. The CDR3: CASSQEGPGNGYTF. CDR3 coding DNA: TGTGCCAGCAGCCAAGAGGGTCCAGGGAACGGCTACACCTTC.

This chain joins TRBV6-2 or TRBV6-3 and TRBJ2-5, with 9 bases identical to TRBD2. This CDR3 contains 15 residues. The germline CDR1 and CDR2 sequences are MNHEY and SVGEGT. J gave up 1 base and V 6 bases, and 6 bases lay outside the gene matches. The CDR3 is CASSRLAVLQETQYF. The CDR3 bases are TGTGCCAGCAGCCGACTAGCGGTTCTCCAAGAGACCCAGTACTTC.

Remarks on this clonotype: A junction end diverges from the germline sequence, so it may reflect a read error. The V gene is TRBV27, the J gene TRBJ2-7; 11 positions agree with TRBD2. The CDR3 totals 13 residues. Germline CDR1 reads MNHEY; CDR2 reads SMNVEV (reference sequence). In DNA form, the CDR3 reads TGCGCCAGCAGTCAAACTAGCGGGAGTAAGCAGTACTTC. Its protein is CASSQTSGSKQYF.

At least ten counts were recorded for this clonotype. The rearrangement uses TRBV5-5 and TRBJ2-6; no reliable D call. V gave up 0 bases and J gave up 5 bases, with 9 bases separating them. This CDR3 has 15 residues. Germline CDR1 is SGHKS and CDR2 is YYEKEE (reference sequence). The CDR3 reads CASSLEPRRANVLTF. CDR3 nucleotides: TGTGCCAGCAGCTTGGAACCGCGGAGGGCCAACGTCCTGACTTTC.

This clonotype has just a few counts. The CDR3 nucleotides read TGTGCCAGCTCACCACAGGGGGGAGAAGAGACCCAGTACTTC. This encodes CASSPQGGEETQYF. This chain connects TRBV18 to TRBJ2-5; D possibly uses TRBD1 or TRBD2 (6 bases each). The CDR3 spans 14 residues. The germline V gene encodes CDR1 KGHSH and CDR2 LQKENI. The germline V and J ends were trimmed by 1 base and 3 bases, with 9 bases remaining between them.

The chain joins TRBV20-1 to TRBJ1-1, with 7 bases that match TRBD1. V was pared by 1 base and J by 1 base, with 3 bases of the junction left unmatched. The CDR3 spans 14 residues. In germline, CDR1 is DFQATT, CDR2 SNEGSKA (reference sequence). In DNA, the CDR3 is TGCAGTGCTAGAGTTAAGGGGGCGAACACTGAAGCTTTCTTT. Its protein is CSARVKGANTEAFF.

The gene calls are TRBV28 and TRBJ2-1; D possibly matches TRBD1 or TRBD2 (5 bases each). The CDR3 consists of 15 residues. CDR1 is MDHEN, CDR2 SYDVKM, per germline. Trimming left V 6 bases short and J 0 bases short, with 12 bases between. The CDR3 is CASRLPGTSYNEQFF. In DNA, the CDR3 is TGTGCCAGCAGGTTACCCGGGACCTCCTACAATGAGCAGTTCTTC.

J is TRBJ2-3 and V is TRBV19; 9 bases are shared with TRBD2. Germline assignment: CDR1 LNHDA and CDR2 SQIVND (reference sequence). This CDR3 region has 16 residues. The J segment lost 4 bases and the V segment lost 6 bases, leaving 11 bases of the junction unmatched. As DNA, the CDR3 is TGTGCCAGTAGGCGCAAACCGGCGGGAGGGCCAGATACGCAGTATTTT. It translates to CASRRKPAGGPDTQYF.

This clonotype was detected ten times or more. For the CDR3, the DNA is TGCGCCAGCAGTGAGTTACCGAATCAGCCCCAGCATTTT. Translating it yields CASSELPNQPQHF. The V gene is TRBV5-1, the J gene TRBJ1-5; D ambiguous. Germline V gives CDR1 SGHRS, CDR2 YFSETQ. CDR3 length equals 13 residues. Trimming shortened V by 5 bases and J by 4 bases, and 10 bases separated the two germline ends.

This clonotype was seen repeatedly, ten times or more. The chain uses TRBV10-3 and TRBJ2-3, with 8 bases aligning to TRBD2. The CDR3 extends over 16 amino acids. CDR1 and CDR2 from the germline V gene are ENHRY and SYGVKD. The V segment lost 0 bases and the J segment 3 bases; nucleotides outside the gene matches: 5. This chain's CDR3 is CAISESQRGRTDTQYF. CDR3 bases: TGTGCCATCAGTGAGTCTCAGCGGGGGAGGACAGATACGCAGTATTTT.